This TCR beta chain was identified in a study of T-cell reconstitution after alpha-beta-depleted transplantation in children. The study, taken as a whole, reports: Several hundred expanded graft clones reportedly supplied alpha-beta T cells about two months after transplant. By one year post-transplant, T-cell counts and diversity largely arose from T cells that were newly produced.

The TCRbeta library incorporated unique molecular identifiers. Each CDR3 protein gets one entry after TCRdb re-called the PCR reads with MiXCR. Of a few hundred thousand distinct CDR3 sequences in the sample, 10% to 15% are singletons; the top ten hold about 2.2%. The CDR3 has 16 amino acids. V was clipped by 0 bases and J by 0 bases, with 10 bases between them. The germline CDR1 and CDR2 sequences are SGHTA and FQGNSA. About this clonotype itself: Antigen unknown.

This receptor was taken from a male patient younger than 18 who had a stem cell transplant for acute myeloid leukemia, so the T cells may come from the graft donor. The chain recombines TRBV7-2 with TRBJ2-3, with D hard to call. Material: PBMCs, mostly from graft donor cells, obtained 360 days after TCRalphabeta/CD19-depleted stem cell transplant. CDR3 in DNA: TGTGCCAGCAGCTTAGCACCCACATCTAGCACAGATACGCAGTATTTT. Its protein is CASSLAPTSSTDTQYF.